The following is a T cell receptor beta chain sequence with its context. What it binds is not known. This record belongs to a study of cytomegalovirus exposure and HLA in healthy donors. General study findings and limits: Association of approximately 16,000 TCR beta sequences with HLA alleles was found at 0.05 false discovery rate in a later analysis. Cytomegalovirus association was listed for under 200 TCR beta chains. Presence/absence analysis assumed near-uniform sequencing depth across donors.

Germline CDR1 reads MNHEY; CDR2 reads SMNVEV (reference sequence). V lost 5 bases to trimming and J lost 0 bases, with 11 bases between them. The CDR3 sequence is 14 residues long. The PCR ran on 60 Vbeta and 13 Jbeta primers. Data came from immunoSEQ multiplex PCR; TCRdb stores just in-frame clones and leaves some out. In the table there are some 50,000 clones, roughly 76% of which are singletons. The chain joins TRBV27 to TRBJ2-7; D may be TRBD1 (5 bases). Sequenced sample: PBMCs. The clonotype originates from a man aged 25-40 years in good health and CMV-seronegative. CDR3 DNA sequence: TGTGCCAGCAGTCGCAGGGATAGCTCCTACGAGCAGTACTTC. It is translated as CASSRRDSSYEQYF.